The 31 T cell receptor beta chains below come from one sample, sequenced in a study of T cells in Graves' hyperthyroidism and ophthalmopathy (dated by TCRdb to about 2019). The library was produced with multiplex PCR. The sequencer listed for this sample is Illumina HiSeq 2000. The TCR beta CDR3 regions were amplified from the RNA transcripts. A first-round RT-PCR of the TCR CDR3 used the HTBI primer set with the Qiagen OneStep RT-PCR kit. The public reads were reprocessed in TCRdb via fastp at Q25 and MiXCR, keeping in-frame beta chains. A single entry per CDR3 protein holds the most common genes and DNA from its merged rows. The sample table contains a few hundred thousand distinct CDR3 sequences; only one count was recorded for roughly 22% of them. The top ten hold around 50% of the sample. The specimen sequenced was blood. Receptor source: a woman aged 70-85 years with Graves' ophthalmopathy.

V gene TRBV10-3 combines with J gene TRBJ2-4; 10 bases are shared with TRBD1. The junction had 4 bases not matched to a gene; V was cut back by 3 bases and J by 5 bases. The V gene's germline CDR1 is ENHRY and CDR2 SYGVKD. CDR3 length: 15 amino acids. DNA of the CDR3: TGTGCCATCAGTGAAGGACAGGGGGTTCAAAACATTCAGTACTTC. Protein sequence: CAISEGQGVQNIQYF.

This clonotype came up a few times. The chain couples TRBV5-1 to TRBJ2-3; 12 positions match TRBD2. The V gene's germline CDR1 is SGHRS and CDR2 YFSETQ. This CDR3 has 18 amino acids. J was trimmed by 5 bases and V by 1 base; bases with no gene match: 11. The DNA of the CDR3 is TGCGCCAGCAGCTTGCCAACCCTAGCGGGAGGGCAAGGAGATACGCAGTATTTT. It translates to CASSLPTLAGGQGDTQYF.

The table lists this clonotype with many counts. In DNA form, the CDR3 reads TGTGCCAGCAGCTTTAATGAAAAACTGTTTTTT. Residues: CASSFNEKLFF. The J gene is TRBJ1-4, the V gene TRBV11-2; D not resolved. CDR1 and CDR2 (germline): SGHAT, FQNNGV. This CDR3 region has 11 residues. V was shortened by 3 bases and J by 4 bases, with 0 bases between the two germline ends.

This clonotype was detected ten times or more. The chain is built from TRBV11-2 and TRBJ2-7, with no clear D. Germline CDR1 SGHAT, CDR2 FQNNGV. V lost 5 bases to trimming and J lost 4 bases, with 9 bases between them. The CDR3 spans 12 residues. DNA of the CDR3: TGTGCCAGCAGCCCAGGACGATACGAGCAGTACTTC. This translates into CASSPGRYEQYF.

V is TRBV20-1 and J is TRBJ2-1, with 7 bases that match TRBD2. V trimming: 7 bases; J trimming: 2 bases; junction bases outside the gene matches: 8. The CDR3 runs 14 residues. Germline-derived CDR1 and CDR2 are DFQATT and SNEGSKA (reference sequence). Here the CDR3 reads CSVERGPTYNEQFF. CDR3 nucleotides: TGCAGTGTTGAGCGGGGACCGACCTACAATGAGCAGTTCTTC.

This clonotype has only a few counts. The gene calls are TRBV5-1 and TRBJ2-7, with D possibly TRBD1 on 6 matching bases. V dropped 4 bases and J dropped 2 bases, with 10 bases sitting between them. The CDR3 totals 13 residues. The germline V gene encodes CDR1 SGHRS and CDR2 YFSETQ. The CDR3 loop is CASSNGQTYEQYF. As DNA, the CDR3 is TGCGCCAGCAGCAACGGACAGACCTACGAGCAGTACTTC.

The CDR3 DNA is TGTGCCAGCAGTCCTCCCGGGACGGGGAACGCAGATACGCAGTATTTT. Its protein product is CASSPPGTGNADTQYF. The V call is TRBV12-3 or TRBV12-4, the J call TRBJ2-3; either TRBD1 or TRBD2 may supply D (5 bases each). The CDR3 consists of 16 residues. V gave up 5 bases and J gave up 4 bases, with 19 bases separating them.

This clonotype was counted between two and nine times. The J gene is TRBJ2-2, the V gene TRBV7-9; no clear D gene. Trimming took 6 bases from V and 3 from J, leaving 5 bases between them. This CDR3 is built from 12 residues. Germline V gene data show CDR1 as SEHNR and CDR2 as FQNEAQ (reference sequence). Here the CDR3 DNA reads TGTGCCAGCAGGAGATACACCGGGGAGCTGTTTTTT. It specifies CASRRYTGELFF. Based on the CDR3 plus reference TRBV7-9 and TRBJ2-2, the full variable domain is DTGVSQNPRHKITKRGQNVTFRCDPISEHNRLYWYRQTLGQGPEFLTYFQNEAQLEKSRLLSDRFSAERPKGSFSTLEIQRTEQGDSAMYLCASRRYTGELFFGEGSRLTVL.

The genes are TRBV24-1 and TRBJ2-3; TRBD2 agrees at 9 bases. V lost 3 bases and J lost 1; bases outside the gene matches: 7. The CDR3 sequence is 17 residues long. The germline gives CDR1 KGHDR, CDR2 SFDVKD. This chain's CDR3 is CATSDRYSSGGTDTQYF. In DNA, the CDR3 is TGTGCCACCAGTGATAGATATTCTAGCGGGGGCACAGATACGCAGTATTTT.

This clonotype was counted at least ten times. The rearrangement links TRBV6-1 to TRBJ2-7, with TRBD2 matching 8 bases. The CDR3 sequence is 19 residues long. CDR1 is MNHNS, CDR2 SASEGT, per germline. The ends lost 1 base at V and 4 bases at J; junction bases unmatched: 18. The CDR3 loop reads CASSEGWRVREGRRYEQYF. Written as DNA, the CDR3 is TGTGCCAGCAGTGAAGGATGGCGGGTTCGGGAGGGCCGGAGGTACGAGCAGTACTTC.

The table lists this clonotype with a few counts. The chain joins TRBV12-5 to TRBJ2-1; 13 bases fit TRBD2. Looked up from germline, CDR1 is LGHNT and CDR2 is FRNRAP. J was trimmed by 0 bases and V by 6 bases; bases with no gene match: 14. There are 20 residues in the CDR3. Here the CDR3 DNA reads TGTGCTAGTGGCAGCGGGACTAGCGGGACCTACAAGAGCTCCTACAATGAGCAGTTCTTC. Translated: CASGSGTSGTYKSSYNEQFF. The full variable domain, rest sourced from reference TRBV12-5 and TRBJ2-1, is DARVTQTPRHKVTEMGQEVTMRCQPILGHNTVFWYRQTMMQGLELLAYFRNRAPLDDSGMPKDRFSAEMPDATLATLKIQPSEPRDSAVYFCASGSGTSGTYKSSYNEQFFGPGTRLTVL.

This clonotype was observed a few times. The V call is TRBV7-2, the J call TRBJ2-4; D perhaps matches TRBD2 (5 bases). Germline V gives CDR1 SGHTA, CDR2 FQGNSA. The CDR3 sequence is 14 residues long. The V gene lost 0 bases and the J gene lost 5 bases, with 8 bases spanning the gap. This CDR3 is CASSLAGVQNIQYF. The CDR3 nucleotides read TGTGCCAGCAGCTTAGCGGGAGTCCAAAACATTCAGTACTTC.

A few counts support this clonotype. The rearrangement joins TRBV7-9 to TRBJ1-3; TRBD1 matches 10 bases. Germline V gene sequence: CDR1 SEHNR, CDR2 FQNEAQ (reference sequence). V shed 6 bases and J 4 bases; nucleotides not matched to a gene: 6. CDR3 length: 15 amino acids. CDR3 in amino acids: CASRTGTGVGNTIYF. The CDR3 bases are TGTGCCAGCAGAACCGGGACAGGGGTCGGAAACACCATATATTTT.

This clonotype appeared a few times. This chain connects TRBV28 to TRBJ1-3; D gene uncertain. V was cut by 7 bases and J by 4 bases, with 5 bases left in between. Germline values: CDR1 MDHEN, CDR2 SYDVKM. This CDR3 spans 11 amino acids. CDR3 DNA: TGTGCCAGCAATAAAGGAAACACCATATATTTT. Amino acids: CASNKGNTIYF.

V gene TRBV6-1 combines with J gene TRBJ2-5; no firm D call. The CDR3 has 11 amino acids. Germline assignment: CDR1 MNHNS and CDR2 SASEGT. Between the trimmed V and J ends, which lost 7 bases and 5 bases, there was a span of 8 bases. The CDR3 spells CASNPAETQYF. The CDR3 DNA follows: TGTGCCAGCAATCCTGCGGAGACCCAGTACTTC.

In this sample, this clonotype turned up a few times. The chain is built from TRBV11-2 and TRBJ1-2, with a possible D match to TRBD1 (6 bases). CDR1 is SGHAT, CDR2 FQNNGV, per germline. The CDR3 is 13 amino acids. V lost 5 bases and J lost 4, with 11 bases in between. DNA of the CDR3: TGTGCCAGCAGCCCAGGGGAGGGCTATGGCTACACCTTC. This codes for CASSPGEGYGYTF.

This clonotype appeared many times. The J gene is TRBJ2-1, the V gene TRBV11-2; the D gene is possibly TRBD2 (6 bases). Between the trimmed V and J ends, which lost 4 bases and 0 bases, there was a span of 10 bases. The CDR3 runs to 15 residues. Germline assignment: CDR1 SGHAT and CDR2 FQNNGV. In DNA form, the CDR3 reads TGTGCCAGCAGCTCACAAGCGGGCTCCTACAATGAGCAGTTCTTC. It codes for CASSSQAGSYNEQFF.

This clonotype came up many times. V is TRBV27 and J is TRBJ1-1, with unresolved D. From germline, CDR1 is MNHEY and CDR2 SMNVEV (reference sequence). Trimming took 5 bases from V and 1 from J, leaving 8 bases between them. The CDR3 spans 13 residues. Here the CDR3 reads CASSPTRNTEAFF. The CDR3, as DNA: TGTGCCAGCAGTCCGACGAGGAACACTGAAGCTTTCTTT.

The chain uses TRBV20-1 and TRBJ2-3; 8 nucleotides line up with TRBD1. This CDR3 comprises 16 residues. Trimming cost V 5 bases and J 3 bases; bases outside gene matches: 13. Per the germline V gene, CDR1 is DFQATT and CDR2 is SNEGSKA (reference sequence). The CDR3 protein is CSASSRTGSQTDTQYF. In nucleotides, the CDR3 is TGCAGTGCTTCCTCCAGGACAGGGAGTCAGACAGATACGCAGTATTTT.

This clonotype was detected many times. The gene calls are TRBV2 and TRBJ2-5, with TRBD1 matching 8 bases. V was pared by 6 bases and J by 1 base, with 7 bases of the junction left unmatched. This CDR3 spans 15 amino acids. Per the germline V gene, CDR1 is SNHLY and CDR2 is FYNNEI. The CDR3 DNA follows: TGTGCCAGCAGAGCTAGGACAGGGCCCCAAGAGACCCAGTACTTC. Protein sequence: CASRARTGPQETQYF. The full variable domain, rest sourced from reference TRBV2 and TRBJ2-5, is EPEVTQTPSHQVTQMGQEVILRCVPISNHLYFYWYRQILGQKVEFLVSFYNNEISEKSEIFDDQFSVERPDGSNFTLKIRSTKLEDSAMYFCASRARTGPQETQYFGPGTRLLVL.

At least ten counts were recorded for this clonotype. The rearrangement uses TRBV2 and TRBJ2-1; possibly TRBD1 for D (6 bases). Trimming removed 4 bases from V and 6 bases from J, with 16 bases in between. Germline V gene sequence: CDR1 SNHLY, CDR2 FYNNEI. CDR3 length: 15 residues. CDR3 nucleotides: TGTGCCAGCAGTGGAGGGAACAGGGTCGGCAATGAGCAGTTCTTC. Its protein is CASSGGNRVGNEQFF.

CDR3 bases: TGTGCCAGCAGCTTAGCGAGGACAGGGGGCCTAGGATTTGGCTACACCTTC. This codes for CASSLARTGGLGFGYTF. The rearrangement joins TRBV7-8 to TRBJ1-2; 11 bases align to TRBD1. The germline CDR1 and CDR2 sequences are SGHVS and FQNEAQ. The CDR3 totals 17 residues. J was trimmed by 7 bases and V by 0 bases; bases with no gene match: 10. The whole variable domain, remainder taken from reference TRBV7-8 and TRBJ1-2, is GAGVSQSPRYKVAKRGQDVALRCDPISGHVSLFWYQQALGQGPEFLTYFQNEAQLDKSGLPSDRFFAERPEGSVSTLKIQRTQQEDSAVYLCASSLARTGGLGFGYTFGSGTRLTVV.

This clonotype was seen ten or more times. The chain joins TRBV12-3 or TRBV12-4 to TRBJ1-1; D is undetermined. The CDR3 runs 13 residues. Trimming took off 4 bases at V and 1 base at J, with 7 bases between the two ends. For the CDR3, the DNA is TGTGCCAGCAGTTGGCAGACGAACACTGAAGCTTTCTTT. This encodes CASSWQTNTEAFF.

This clonotype occurred many times. The rearrangement links TRBV11-2 to TRBJ2-1; D call uncertain. Trimming took 5 bases from V and 10 from J, leaving 9 bases between them. There are 11 residues in the CDR3. Germline loops: CDR1 SGHAT, CDR2 FQNNGV. The DNA of the CDR3 is TGTGCCAGCAGCGCGCTACGGGAGCAGTTCTTC. Protein sequence: CASSALREQFF.

This clonotype was seen only a few times. The gene calls are TRBV2 and TRBJ2-5; 12 nucleotides match TRBD2. The CDR3 contains 15 residues. Germline V gene lookup returns CDR1 SNHLY and CDR2 FYNNEI. V shed 8 bases and J 1 base; nucleotides not matched to a gene: 5. CDR3 protein: CASGLAGPRQETQYF. The CDR3 DNA is TGTGCCAGCGGACTAGCGGGACCACGCCAAGAGACCCAGTACTTC.

This clonotype came up once. V and J are TRBV27 and TRBJ2-3, with no clear D. The CDR3 contains 11 residues. CDR1 and CDR2 (germline): MNHEY, SMNVEV (reference sequence). V lost 3 bases and J 7 bases, leaving 5 bases between the germline ends. The CDR3 loop reads CASSFANTQYF. As DNA, the CDR3 is TGTGCCAGCAGTTTTGCTAATACGCAGTATTTT.

This clonotype was counted ten times or more. This chain joins TRBV28 and TRBJ1-5, with D maybe TRBD1 (5 bases). CDR3 size: 14 residues. CDR1 is MDHEN, CDR2 SYDVKM, per germline. Trimming removed 6 bases from V and 5 bases from J, with 14 bases in between. The CDR3 nucleotides read TGTGCCAGCAGACTGGACCGGGACCATCAGCCCCAGCATTTT. It encodes CASRLDRDHQPQHF. The full variable domain, completed using reference TRBV28 and TRBJ1-5, is DVKVTQSSRYLVKRTGEKVFLECVQDMDHENMFWYRQDPGLGLRLIYFSYDVKMKEKGDIPEGYSVSREKKERFSLILESASTNQTSMYLCASRLDRDHQPQHFGDGTRLSIL.

This clonotype showed up just a few times. CDR3 bases: TGTGCCAGCAGATCCCTAAAGGGATGGAATCAGCCCCAGCATTTT. Translated, it gives CASRSLKGWNQPQHF. This rearrangement joins TRBV27 to TRBJ1-5; D is ambiguous. Germline CDR1 reads MNHEY; CDR2 reads SMNVEV (reference sequence). There are 15 residues in the CDR3. Trimming shortened V by 6 bases and J by 4 bases, and 16 bases separated the two germline ends.

V and J are TRBV4-3 and TRBJ2-7; no definite D call. V was clipped by 0 bases and J by 2 bases, with 8 bases between them. CDR3 length: 14 amino acids. Germline CDR1 and CDR2: LGHNA and YSLEER. CDR3 nucleotides: TGCGCCAGCAGCCAAGATGACACGACCTACGAGCAGTACTTC. Amino acid sequence: CASSQDDTTYEQYF.

This clonotype showed up just a few times. V is TRBV7-8 and J is TRBJ2-1; 13 bases match TRBD2. The V and J ends lost 4 bases and 0 bases, in that order; junction bases with no gene match: 3. The CDR3 is made up of 17 amino acids. Germline loops: CDR1 SGHVS, CDR2 FQNEAQ. Here the CDR3 DNA reads TGTGCCAGCAGCTGGGGACTAGCGGGGAGCTCCTACAATGAGCAGTTCTTC. It is translated as CASSWGLAGSSYNEQFF.

The chain is built from TRBV19 and TRBJ2-5; TRBD2 agrees at 9 bases. The J segment lost 5 bases and the V segment lost 1 base, leaving 5 bases of the junction unmatched. In germline, CDR1 is LNHDA, CDR2 SQIVND (reference sequence). CDR3 length equals 15 residues. CDR3 amino acids: CASSIGREGRETQYF. In DNA form, the CDR3 reads TGTGCCAGTAGTATAGGGCGGGAGGGTAGGGAGACCCAGTACTTC.